This is a list of T cell receptor beta chains from one sample in a study of response to subunit inactivated influenza vaccine. TCRdb reprocessed the RT-PCR reads via MiXCR and lists one record per CDR3 protein. The table has a few hundred thousand distinct CDR3 sequences, around 10% seen once; the top ten hold about 11%. These sequences were also reported in another study, on T cells expressing NK-cell markers.

Material: PBMCs from blood, obtained on the day of vaccination. These receptors all come from a man aged 50 to 59 who received an inactivated influenza vaccine. Both conserved end residues are part of each CDR3. D genes are given only for firm matches. Rows give clone size only sometimes, using once, few, many, or a class for an expanded clone.

v_call,d_call,clone_size,j_call,cdr3_nt,cdr3_aa
TRBV20-1,-,many,TRBJ2-6,TGCAGTGCTGGGGGTGGAGGGGCCAACGTCCTGACTTTC,CSAGGGGANVLTF
TRBV15,TRBD1,-,TRBJ2-1,TGTGCCACCAGCAGAGTCGGACAGGGGGCCTACAATGAGCAGTTCTTC,CATSRVGQGAYNEQFF
TRBV29-1,-,-,TRBJ2-7,TGCAGCGTTGGGGGCAGGTTCTCCTACGAGCAGTACTTC,CSVGGRFSYEQYF
TRBV12-3/TRBV12-4,TRBD1,-,TRBJ1-4,TGTGCCAGCAGTCAGGGGACAGGGCCCACTAATGAAAAACTGTTTTTT,CASSQGTGPTNEKLFF
TRBV5-1,-,few,TRBJ1-1,TGCGCCAGCAGCTTCTATCTCAGGACGATTAAACGATCGAACACTGAAGCTTTCTTT,CASSFYLRTIKRSNTEAFF
TRBV5-4,-,many,TRBJ2-7,TGTGCCAGCAGCCCCTCCCGGGGGGAGCAGTACTTC,CASSPSRGEQYF
TRBV7-9,-,few,TRBJ2-3,TGTGCCAGCAGCTCACAGGGCCCTAGCACAGATACGCAGTATTTT,CASSSQGPSTDTQYF
TRBV10-3,-,few,TRBJ2-3,TGTGCCATCAGTGAATGGGGCGGGACGGGAGATACGCAGTATTTT,CAISEWGGTGDTQYF
TRBV9,-,few,TRBJ1-1,TGTGCCAGCAGCGTCTCCGGGACCCCCGTGACTGAAGCTTTCTTT,CASSVSGTPVTEAFF
TRBV12-3/TRBV12-4,-,-,TRBJ2-3,TGTGCCAGCAGTTTAGGGGTCATTAGCACAGATACGCAGTATTTT,CASSLGVISTDTQYF
TRBV4-1,-,-,TRBJ1-1,TGCGCCAGCAGCCAGCCTAAGCGCCGGGCGCTTAACACTGAAGCTTTCTTT,CASSQPKRRALNTEAFF
TRBV27,-,few,TRBJ2-4,TGTGCCAGCAGTTTATCAGGACGGCTAATAGCCAAAAACATTCAGTACTTC,CASSLSGRLIAKNIQYF
TRBV6-2/TRBV6-3,-,-,TRBJ2-3,TGTGCCAGCAGTCTTATTGGCCGACTAGGACCAGATACGCAGTATTTT,CASSLIGRLGPDTQYF
TRBV18,TRBD1,few,TRBJ1-2,TGTGCCAGCTCACCGTTTCCAGGGGGAGATGGCTACACCTTC,CASSPFPGGDGYTF
TRBV7-9,-,few,TRBJ2-2,TGTGCCAGCAGCCGACGTTCAGGGGAGCTGTTTTTT,CASSRRSGELFF
TRBV9,-,many,TRBJ1-1,TGTGCCAGCAGCCATCCCACTAGGACATATGAAGCTTTCTTT,CASSHPTRTYEAFF
TRBV12-3/TRBV12-4,-,-,TRBJ2-3,TGTGCCAGCAGATTCTCCGGCGGTGGGTCGAGAGAGGATACGCAGTATTTT,CASRFSGGGSREDTQYF
TRBV20-1,TRBD2,-,TRBJ2-1,TGCAGTGCGGCAAATAGCGGGAGGGCCAATGAGCAGTTCTTC,CSAANSGRANEQFF
TRBV20-1,TRBD2,-,TRBJ2-3,TGCAGTGCTAGAAGATCGGGACTAGCGGCCACAGATACGCAGTATTTT,CSARRSGLAATDTQYF
TRBV12-3/TRBV12-4,-,few,TRBJ1-2,TGTGCCAGCACCCCCGGGGCAGCCTATGGCTACACCTTC,CASTPGAAYGYTF
TRBV7-2,-,few,TRBJ2-7,TGTGCCAGCAGTGTCGAGCCCTTAAGCTCCTACGAGCAGTACTTC,CASSVEPLSSYEQYF
TRBV20-1,-,-,TRBJ2-7,TGCAGTGCTAGAGATAACTGGGCGCCCCTGGAACAGTACTTC,CSARDNWAPLEQYF
TRBV29-1,-,few,TRBJ2-7,TGCAGCGTGACCGGGACAAACTACGAGCAGTACTTC,CSVTGTNYEQYF
TRBV11-1,TRBD1,-,TRBJ1-2,TGTGCCAGCAGCTTAGCCACTTCGGACAGGCCCTCCTTCACTGGCTACACCTTC,CASSLATSDRPSFTGYTF
TRBV5-1,-,-,TRBJ2-6,TGCGCCAGCCAGGAACCTGGGGCCAACGTCCTGACTTTC,CASQEPGANVLTF
TRBV20-1,TRBD2,few,TRBJ2-7,TGCAGTGCCCCCCGACTAGCAGTACCCTACGAGCAGTACTTC,CSAPRLAVPYEQYF
TRBV29-1,-,many,TRBJ2-7,TGCAGCGTTTCCCATCGGGACGAGCAGTACTTC,CSVSHRDEQYF
TRBV29-1,TRBD2,-,TRBJ2-2,TGCAGCGTTTTCTTGCGGGGGGCGAACACCGGGGAGCTGTTTTTT,CSVFLRGANTGELFF
TRBV2,-,-,TRBJ2-7,TGTGTCAGCAGTGACTCCAGGGTGGTATACGAGCAGTACTTC,CVSSDSRVVYEQYF